This T cell receptor (beta chain) is drawn from a study of CXCR3-negative and CXCR3-positive naive CD8 T cells. Findings and caveats of the study: TRBV-TRBJ usage matched between naive CXCR3-negative and CXCR3-positive cells but not between memory cells. TRB CDR3s of CXCR3-positive naive cells were more hydrophobic than those of CXCR3-negative naive cells.

Regarding this clonotype: No antigen is known for it.

The libraries of TRB cDNA were prepared using 5' RACE with UMI labels. TCRdb derives one entry per CDR3 protein from the 5' RACE reads, leaving out DNA. This sample contains around 120,000 distinct CDR3 sequences. The CDR3 is made up of 15 amino acids. Germline values: CDR1 SNHLY, CDR2 FYNNEI. This sequence originates from a human donor in good health. Some clones in this sample may be carry-over from other donors' samples. What was sequenced was naive CXCR3+ CD8+ T cells from blood. Subset given: CD45RO-CCR7+CD27+CD95- naive CD8+ T cells expressing CXCR3 (TNR3+). The rearrangement joins TRBV2 to TRBJ1-5; TCRdb's D call, TRBD1, is unchecked because there is no DNA. CDR3 residues: CASSVRRGSNQPQHF.